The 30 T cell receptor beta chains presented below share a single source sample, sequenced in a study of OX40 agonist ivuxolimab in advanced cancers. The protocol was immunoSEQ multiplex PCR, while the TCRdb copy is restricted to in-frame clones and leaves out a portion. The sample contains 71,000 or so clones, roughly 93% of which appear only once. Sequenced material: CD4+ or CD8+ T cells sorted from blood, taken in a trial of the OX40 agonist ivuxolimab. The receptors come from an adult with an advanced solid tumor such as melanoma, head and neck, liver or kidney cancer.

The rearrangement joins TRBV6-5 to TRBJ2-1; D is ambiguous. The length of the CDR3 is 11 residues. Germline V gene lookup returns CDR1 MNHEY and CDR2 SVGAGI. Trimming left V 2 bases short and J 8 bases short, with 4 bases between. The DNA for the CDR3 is TGTGCCAGCAGTTACGGTGATGAGCAGTTCTTC. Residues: CASSYGDEQFF.

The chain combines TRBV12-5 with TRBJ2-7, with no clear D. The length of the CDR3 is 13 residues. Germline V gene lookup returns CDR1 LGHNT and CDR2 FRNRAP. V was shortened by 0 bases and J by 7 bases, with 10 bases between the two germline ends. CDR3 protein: CASGLVWAGEQYF. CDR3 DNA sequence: TGTGCTAGTGGTTTGGTCTGGGCTGGAGAGCAGTACTTC.

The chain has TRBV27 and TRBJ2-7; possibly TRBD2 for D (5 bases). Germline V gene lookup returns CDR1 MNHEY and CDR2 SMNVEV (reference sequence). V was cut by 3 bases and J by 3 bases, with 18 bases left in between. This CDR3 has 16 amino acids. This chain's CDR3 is CASSFIAAGGRYEQYF. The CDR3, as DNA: TGTGCCAGCAGTTTCATCGCGGCTGGAGGTCGCTACGAGCAGTACTTC.

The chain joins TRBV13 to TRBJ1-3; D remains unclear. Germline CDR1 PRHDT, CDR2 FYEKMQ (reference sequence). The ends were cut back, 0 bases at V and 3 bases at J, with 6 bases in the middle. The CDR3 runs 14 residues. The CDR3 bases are TGTGCCAGCAGCTTAGGGTTAGGTGGAAACACCATATATTTT. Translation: CASSLGLGGNTIYF.

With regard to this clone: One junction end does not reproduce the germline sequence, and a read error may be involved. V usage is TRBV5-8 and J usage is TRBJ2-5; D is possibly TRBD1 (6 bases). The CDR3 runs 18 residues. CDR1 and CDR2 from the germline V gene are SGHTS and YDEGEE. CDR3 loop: CASTLGVRGPGGQETQYF. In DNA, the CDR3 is TGTGCCAGCACCTTGGGGGTCAGGGGACCGGGCGGACAAGAGACCCAGTACTTC.

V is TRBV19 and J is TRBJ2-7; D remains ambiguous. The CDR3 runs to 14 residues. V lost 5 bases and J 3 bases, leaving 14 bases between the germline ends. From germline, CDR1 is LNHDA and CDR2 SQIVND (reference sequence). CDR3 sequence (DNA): TGTGCCAGTAGTCCGCCGGACCACTACTACGAGCAGTACTTC. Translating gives CASSPPDHYYEQYF.

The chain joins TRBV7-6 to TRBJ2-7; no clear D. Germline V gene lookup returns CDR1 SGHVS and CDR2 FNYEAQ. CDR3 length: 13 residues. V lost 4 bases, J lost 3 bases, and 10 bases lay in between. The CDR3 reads CASSSRPNYEQYF. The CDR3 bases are TGTGCCAGCAGCTCCCGCCCCAACTACGAGCAGTACTTC.

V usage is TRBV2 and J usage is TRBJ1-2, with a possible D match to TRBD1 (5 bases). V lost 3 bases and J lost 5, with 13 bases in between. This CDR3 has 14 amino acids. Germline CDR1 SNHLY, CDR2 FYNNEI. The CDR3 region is CASSENRLRYGYTF. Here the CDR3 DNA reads TGTGCCAGCAGTGAGAACAGGTTGAGGTATGGCTACACCTTC. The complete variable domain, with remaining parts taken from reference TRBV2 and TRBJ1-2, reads EPEVTQTPSHQVTQMGQEVILRCVPISNHLYFYWYRQILGQKVEFLVSFYNNEISEKSEIFDDQFSVERPDGSNFTLKIRSTKLEDSAMYFCASSENRLRYGYTFGSGTRLTVV.

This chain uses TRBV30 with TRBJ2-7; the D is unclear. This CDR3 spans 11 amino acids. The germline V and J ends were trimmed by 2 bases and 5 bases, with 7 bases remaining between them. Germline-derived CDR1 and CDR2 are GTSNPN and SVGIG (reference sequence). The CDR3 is CAWSRANEQYF. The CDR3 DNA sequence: TGTGCCTGGAGTAGGGCCAACGAGCAGTACTTC. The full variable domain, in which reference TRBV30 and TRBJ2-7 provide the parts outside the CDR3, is SQTIHQWPATLVQPVGSPLSLECTVEGTSNPNLYWYRQAAGRGLQLLFYSVGIGQISSEVPQNLSASRPQDRQFILSSKKLLLSDSGFYLCAWSRANEQYFGPGTRLTVT.

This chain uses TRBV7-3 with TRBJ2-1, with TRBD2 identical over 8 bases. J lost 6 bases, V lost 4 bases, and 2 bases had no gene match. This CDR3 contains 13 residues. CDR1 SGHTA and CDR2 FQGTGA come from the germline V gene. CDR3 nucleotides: TGTGCCAGCAGCTCCGGACTAGCCAATGAGCAGTTCTTC. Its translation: CASSSGLANEQFF.

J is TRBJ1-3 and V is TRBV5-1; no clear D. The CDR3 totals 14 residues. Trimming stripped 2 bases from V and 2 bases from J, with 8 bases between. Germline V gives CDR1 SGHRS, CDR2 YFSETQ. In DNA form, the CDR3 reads TGCGCCAGCAGCTTTGGACGTCCTGGAAACACCATATATTTT. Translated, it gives CASSFGRPGNTIYF. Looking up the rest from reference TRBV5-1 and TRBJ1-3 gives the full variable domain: KAGVTQTPRYLIKTRGQQVTLSCSPISGHRSVSWYQQTPGQGLQFLFEYFSETQRNKGNFPGRFSGRQFSNSRSEMNVSTLELGDSALYLCASSFGRPGNTIYFGEGSWLTVV.

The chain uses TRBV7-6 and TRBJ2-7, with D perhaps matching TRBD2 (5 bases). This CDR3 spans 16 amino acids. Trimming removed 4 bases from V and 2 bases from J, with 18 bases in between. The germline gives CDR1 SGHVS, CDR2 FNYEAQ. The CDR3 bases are TGTGCCAGCAGCTCTCCTTCCCGGGGAAATACCTACGAGCAGTACTTC. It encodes CASSSPSRGNTYEQYF.

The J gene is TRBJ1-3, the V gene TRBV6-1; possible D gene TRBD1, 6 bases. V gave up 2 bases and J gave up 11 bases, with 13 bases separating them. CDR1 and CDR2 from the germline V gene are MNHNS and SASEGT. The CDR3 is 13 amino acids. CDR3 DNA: TGTGCCAGCAGTGAATTCCAACAGGGCCCCATATATTTT. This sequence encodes CASSEFQQGPIYF.

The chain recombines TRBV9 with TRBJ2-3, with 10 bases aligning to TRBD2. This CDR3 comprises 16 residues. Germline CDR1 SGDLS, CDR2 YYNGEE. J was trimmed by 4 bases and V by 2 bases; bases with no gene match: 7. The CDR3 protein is CASSVPSGGASDTQYF. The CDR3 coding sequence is TGTGCCAGCAGCGTTCCCAGCGGGGGGGCCTCAGATACGCAGTATTTT.

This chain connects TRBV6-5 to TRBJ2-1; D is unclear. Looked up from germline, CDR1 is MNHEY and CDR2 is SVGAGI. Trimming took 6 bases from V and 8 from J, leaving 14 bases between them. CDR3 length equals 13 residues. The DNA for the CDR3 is TGTGCCAGCAGCATCAGCTACATCCATGAGCAGTTCTTC. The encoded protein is CASSISYIHEQFF.

For the CDR3, the DNA is TGTGCCAGCAGCGTAGAACCTGGGTGGACTGAAGCTTTCTTT. Translated, it gives CASSVEPGWTEAFF. The V gene is TRBV9, the J gene TRBJ1-1; D ambiguous. Trimming removed 0 bases from V and 5 bases from J, with 11 bases in between. The CDR3 contains 14 residues. The germline CDR1 and CDR2 sequences are SGDLS and YYNGEE.

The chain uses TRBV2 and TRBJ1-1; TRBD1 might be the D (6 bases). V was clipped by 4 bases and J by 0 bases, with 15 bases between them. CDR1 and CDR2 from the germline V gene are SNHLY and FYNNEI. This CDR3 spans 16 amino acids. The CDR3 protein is CASSGGQYLMNTEAFF. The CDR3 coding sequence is TGTGCCAGCAGTGGAGGACAGTACCTCATGAACACTGAAGCTTTCTTT.

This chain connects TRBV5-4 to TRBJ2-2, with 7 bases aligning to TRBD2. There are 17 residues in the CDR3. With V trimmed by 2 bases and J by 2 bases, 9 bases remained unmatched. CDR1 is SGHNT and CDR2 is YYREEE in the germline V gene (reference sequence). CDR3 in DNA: TGTGCCAGCAGCTTCGCTTCTAGCGGATCCAACACCGGGGAGCTGTTTTTT. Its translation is CASSFASSGSNTGELFF.

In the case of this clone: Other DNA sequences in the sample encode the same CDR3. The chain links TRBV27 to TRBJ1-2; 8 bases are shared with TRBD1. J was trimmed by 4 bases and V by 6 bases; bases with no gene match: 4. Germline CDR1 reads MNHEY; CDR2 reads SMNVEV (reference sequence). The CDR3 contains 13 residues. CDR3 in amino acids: CASSRGQGYGYTF. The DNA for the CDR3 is TGTGCCAGCAGCCGAGGACAGGGCTATGGCTACACCTTC.

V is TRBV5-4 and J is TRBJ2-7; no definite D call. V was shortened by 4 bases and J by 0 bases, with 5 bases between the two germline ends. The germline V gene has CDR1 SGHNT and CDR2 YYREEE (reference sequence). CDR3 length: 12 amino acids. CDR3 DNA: TGTGCCAGCAGCCTGTACTCCTACGAGCAGTACTTC. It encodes CASSLYSYEQYF. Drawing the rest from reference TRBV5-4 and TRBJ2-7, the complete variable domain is ETGVTQSPTHLIKTRGQQVTLRCSSQSGHNTVSWYQQALGQGPQFIFQYYREEENGRGNFPPRFSGLQFPNYSSELNVNALELDDSALYLCASSLYSYEQYFGPGTRLTVT.

The CDR3, as DNA: TGTGCCAGCAAGCGGGGCACCGGGGAGCTGTTTTTT. Translated: CASKRGTGELFF. The V and J genes are TRBV4-2 and TRBJ2-2, with 7 bases matching TRBD2. Germline V gene lookup returns CDR1 LGHNA and CDR2 YNFKEQ. The CDR3 runs 12 residues. J was trimmed by 4 bases and V by 7 bases; bases with no gene match: 0.

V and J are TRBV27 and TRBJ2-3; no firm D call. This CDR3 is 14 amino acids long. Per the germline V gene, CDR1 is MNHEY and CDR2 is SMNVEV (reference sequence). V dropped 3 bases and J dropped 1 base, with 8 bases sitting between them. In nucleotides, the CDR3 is TGTGCCAGCAGTTTGAGACGGGGCACAGATACGCAGTATTTT. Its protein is CASSLRRGTDTQYF.

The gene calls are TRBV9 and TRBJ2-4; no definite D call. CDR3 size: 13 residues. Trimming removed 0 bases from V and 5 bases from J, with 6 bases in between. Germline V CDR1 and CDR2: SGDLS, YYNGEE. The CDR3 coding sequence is TGTGCCAGCAGCGTAGGTGGCGAAAACATTCAGTACTTC. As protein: CASSVGGENIQYF. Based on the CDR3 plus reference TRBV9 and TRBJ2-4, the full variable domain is DSGVTQTPKHLITATGQRVTLRCSPRSGDLSVYWYQQSLDQGLQFLIQYYNGEERAKGNILERFSAQQFPDLHSELNLSSLELGDSALYFCASSVGGENIQYFGAGTRLSVL.

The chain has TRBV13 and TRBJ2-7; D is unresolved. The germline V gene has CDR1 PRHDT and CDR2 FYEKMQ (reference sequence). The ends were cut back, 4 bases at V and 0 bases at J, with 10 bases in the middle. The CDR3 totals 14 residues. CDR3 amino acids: CASSSAVSSYEQYF. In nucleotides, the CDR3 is TGTGCCAGCAGCTCGGCGGTGAGCTCCTACGAGCAGTACTTC.

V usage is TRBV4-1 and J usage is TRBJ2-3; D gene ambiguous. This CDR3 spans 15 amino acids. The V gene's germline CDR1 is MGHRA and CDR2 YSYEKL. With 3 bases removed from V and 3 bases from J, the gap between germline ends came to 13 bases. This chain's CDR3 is CASSQLDFGTDTQYF. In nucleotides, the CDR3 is TGCGCCAGCAGCCAGCTCGATTTCGGGACAGATACGCAGTATTTT.

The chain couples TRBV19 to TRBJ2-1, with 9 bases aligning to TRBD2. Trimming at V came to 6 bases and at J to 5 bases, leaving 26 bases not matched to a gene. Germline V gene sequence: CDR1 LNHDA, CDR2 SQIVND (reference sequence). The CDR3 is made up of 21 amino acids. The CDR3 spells CASRKRGSSGGLRIRDNEQFF. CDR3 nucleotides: TGTGCCAGTAGGAAAAGGGGGAGTAGCGGGGGCTTGCGTATAAGGGACAATGAGCAGTTCTTC.

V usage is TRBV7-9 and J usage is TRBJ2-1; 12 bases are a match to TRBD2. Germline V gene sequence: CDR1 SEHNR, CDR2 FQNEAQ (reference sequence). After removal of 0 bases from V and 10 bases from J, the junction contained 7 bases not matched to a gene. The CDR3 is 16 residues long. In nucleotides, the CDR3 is TGTGCCAGCAGCTTAGCGTGGGCTAGCGGGAGGGAAGAGCAGTTCTTC. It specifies CASSLAWASGREEQFF.

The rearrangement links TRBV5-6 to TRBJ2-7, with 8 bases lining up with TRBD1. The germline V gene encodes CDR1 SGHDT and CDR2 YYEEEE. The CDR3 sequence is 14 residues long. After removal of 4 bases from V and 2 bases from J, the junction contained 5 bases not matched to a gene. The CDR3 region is CASSLLTGAYEQYF. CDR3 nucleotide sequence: TGTGCCAGCAGCCTACTGACAGGGGCCTACGAGCAGTACTTC.

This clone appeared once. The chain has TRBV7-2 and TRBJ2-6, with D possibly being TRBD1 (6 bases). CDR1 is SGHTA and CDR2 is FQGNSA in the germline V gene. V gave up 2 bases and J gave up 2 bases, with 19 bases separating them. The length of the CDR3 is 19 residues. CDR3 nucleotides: TGTGCCAGCAGCTTATGGGCAGGGGCGCCCGGGCCTGGGGCCAACGTCCTGACTTTC. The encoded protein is CASSLWAGAPGPGANVLTF.

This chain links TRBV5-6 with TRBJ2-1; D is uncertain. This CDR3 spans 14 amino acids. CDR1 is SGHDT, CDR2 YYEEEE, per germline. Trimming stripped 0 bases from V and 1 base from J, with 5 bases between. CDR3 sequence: CASSLGFSYNEQFF. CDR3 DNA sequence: TGTGCCAGCAGCTTGGGGTTTTCCTACAATGAGCAGTTCTTC.